Below, 17 T cell receptor beta chains from the same sample are listed, as sequenced in a study of CD8+ T cells in alopecia areata. The sequencing template was cDNA reverse transcribed from extracted RNA. The repertoire was sequenced with immunoSEQ multiplex PCR; TCRdb's copy has only in-frame clones and lacks some. The repertoire has about 130,000 clones, about 49% of them found once; the top ten carry 15% to 20%. Here the sequenced sample was CD8+ T cells sorted from blood, taken at week 0. The receptors stem from a human donor with alopecia areata.

This chain uses TRBV5-1 with TRBJ2-5; 13 positions match TRBD2. The germline gives CDR1 SGHRS, CDR2 YFSETQ. The CDR3 has 16 amino acids. The junction had 6 bases not matched to a gene; V was cut back by 3 bases and J by 4 bases. CDR3 amino acids: CASSYGLAGVIETQYF. As DNA, the CDR3 is TGCGCCAGCAGCTACGGACTAGCGGGGGTAATAGAGACCCAGTACTTC.

This chain links TRBV30 with TRBJ2-5, with D unresolved. CDR3 length: 15 amino acids. Germline CDR1 is GTSNPN and CDR2 is SVGIG (reference sequence). With 1 base removed from V and 4 bases from J, the gap between germline ends came to 16 bases. The CDR3 nucleotides read TGTGCCTGGAGTGGAATAAATGAGGAAGGAGAGACCCAGTACTTC. This encodes CAWSGINEEGETQYF.

The chain links TRBV11-2 to TRBJ2-5; D not certain. The CDR3 totals 15 residues. The V end was cut by 5 bases, the J end by 2 bases, with 15 bases between. Germline CDR1 is SGHAT and CDR2 is FQNNGV. The DNA of the CDR3 is TGTGCCAGCAGCCCGACTTATGACGAGCAAGAGACCCAGTACTTC. Translation: CASSPTYDEQETQYF.

V gene TRBV4-1 combines with J gene TRBJ1-6; no firm D call. CDR3 length: 14 residues. V was shortened by 0 bases and J by 9 bases, with 9 bases between the two germline ends. Germline assignment: CDR1 MGHRA and CDR2 YSYEKL. CDR3 nucleotides: TGCGCCAGCAGCCAAGACCCGGGTATTTCACCCCTCCACTTT. Protein sequence: CASSQDPGISPLHF.

The chain couples TRBV5-6 to TRBJ2-7, with 7 bases matching TRBD1. The CDR3 spans 14 residues. Germline lookup yields CDR1 SGHDT and CDR2 YYEEEE. Germline trimming cut 4 bases from V and 5 bases from J; bases unmatched to any gene: 9. The CDR3 coding sequence is TGTGCCAGCAGCCAAACGGACAGGATCCACGAGCAGTACTTC. Translating it yields CASSQTDRIHEQYF.

This clone ranks as medium-sized (0.01 to 0.1%). V usage is TRBV27 and J usage is TRBJ2-4; D not certain. This CDR3 has 17 residues. The V and J ends lost 5 bases and 0 bases respectively, with 17 bases between them. Germline values: CDR1 MNHEY, CDR2 SMNVEV (reference sequence). The CDR3: CASSIQRPLVAKNIQYF. For the CDR3, the DNA is TGTGCCAGCAGTATCCAGAGACCGTTAGTAGCCAAAAACATTCAGTACTTC.

The chain is built from TRBV16 and TRBJ2-3; TRBD1 matches at 8 bases. Germline V gives CDR1 KGHSY, CDR2 FQNENV. The CDR3 runs to 14 residues. J lost 2 bases, V lost 4 bases, and 2 bases had no gene match. CDR3 coding DNA: TGTGCCAGCAGCCCGACAGGGGACACAGATACGCAGTATTTT. Protein sequence: CASSPTGDTDTQYF. Together with reference TRBV16 and TRBJ2-3, the CDR3 gives the full variable domain: GEEVAQTPKHLVRGEGQKAKLYCAPIKGHSYVFWYQQVLKNEFKFLISFQNENVFDETGMPKERFSAKCLPNSPCSLEIQATKLEDSAVYFCASSPTGDTDTQYFGPGTRLTVL.

The chain links TRBV9 to TRBJ2-3, with D perhaps TRBD2 (6 bases). The germline V gene encodes CDR1 SGDLS and CDR2 YYNGEE. The CDR3 has 14 residues. With 0 bases removed from V and 3 bases from J, the gap between germline ends came to 8 bases. The CDR3 is CASSVASGTDTQYF. In DNA form, the CDR3 reads TGTGCCAGCAGCGTAGCAAGCGGGACAGATACGCAGTATTTT.

The rearrangement links TRBV30 to TRBJ1-1, with D hard to call. Looked up from germline, CDR1 is GTSNPN and CDR2 is SVGIG (reference sequence). The CDR3 has 16 residues. Trimming removed 3 bases at V and 5 bases at J, with 22 bases between. The DNA of the CDR3 is TGTGCCTGGAGGAGCCCCCTCGGCAGGCTCACGACTGAAGCTTTCTTT. Residues: CAWRSPLGRLTTEAFF.

The gene calls are TRBV4-1 and TRBJ2-1; tentative D call: TRBD1 (5 bases). V was shortened by 0 bases and J by 0 bases, with 9 bases between the two germline ends. Per the germline V gene, CDR1 is MGHRA and CDR2 is YSYEKL. The CDR3 spans 16 residues. The chain's CDR3 is CASSQEGPVSYNEQFF. Written as DNA, the CDR3 is TGCGCCAGCAGCCAAGAGGGGCCTGTCTCCTACAATGAGCAGTTCTTC.

This chain joins TRBV7-9 and TRBJ2-7; tentative D call: TRBD1 (6 bases). This CDR3 spans 13 amino acids. Germline V CDR1 and CDR2: SEHNR, FQNEAQ (reference sequence). Trimming cost V 5 bases and J 2 bases, with 10 bases left between them. The CDR3 reads CASSPGQTYEQYF. The CDR3 DNA reads TGTGCCAGCAGCCCAGGACAGACCTACGAGCAGTACTTC.

This clone has more than one count but fewer than ten. The rearrangement joins TRBV7-9 to TRBJ2-1; D may be TRBD1 (5 bases). From germline, CDR1 is SEHNR and CDR2 FQNEAQ (reference sequence). The length of the CDR3 is 14 residues. Trimming pared 1 base from V and 10 bases from J, leaving 14 bases between. This CDR3 reads CASSLVQRGTEQFF. CDR3 bases: TGTGCCAGCAGCTTAGTCCAAAGGGGCACGGAGCAGTTCTTC.

The chain is built from TRBV13 and TRBJ2-3; tentatively, D is TRBD2 (7 bases). Germline V lookup: CDR1 PRHDT, CDR2 FYEKMQ (reference sequence). This CDR3 region has 15 residues. V lost 9 bases and J lost 2, with 18 bases in between. The CDR3 nucleotides are TGTGCCAGTTCCCCGGGGGGCACTTACACAGATACGCAGTATTTT. Amino acid sequence: CASSPGGTYTDTQYF.

The rearrangement uses TRBV4-1 and TRBJ2-2; D is perhaps TRBD2 (6 bases). CDR1 and CDR2 from the germline V gene are MGHRA and YSYEKL. The CDR3 loop spans 17 amino acids. The V gene lost 0 bases and the J gene lost 6 bases, with 17 bases spanning the gap. This CDR3 reads CASSQDMPAGEAGELFF. The CDR3 DNA is TGCGCCAGCAGCCAAGATATGCCCGCCGGGGAGGCCGGGGAGCTGTTTTTT.

The J gene is TRBJ1-1, the V gene TRBV7-3; D not resolved. The CDR3 totals 14 residues. V gave up 5 bases and J gave up 4 bases, with 14 bases separating them. Per the germline V gene, CDR1 is SGHTA and CDR2 is FQGTGA. CDR3: CASSPTPTVTEAFF. The CDR3 region has the DNA TGTGCCAGCAGCCCGACCCCGACGGTCACTGAAGCTTTCTTT.

V and J are TRBV10-3 and TRBJ2-2; possibly TRBD2 for D (5 bases). Germline V gene sequence: CDR1 ENHRY, CDR2 SYGVKD. V was cut by 7 bases and J by 2 bases, with 11 bases left in between. The CDR3 totals 14 residues. The CDR3 loop is CAINGRVNTGELFF. CDR3 DNA sequence: TGTGCCATCAATGGGCGGGTAAACACCGGGGAGCTGTTTTTT.

V gene TRBV23-1 combines with J gene TRBJ1-5; D gene ambiguous. TRBV23-1 is annotated as an ORF whose role is uncertain. This CDR3 is built from 15 residues. Trimming took 6 bases from V and 3 from J, leaving 15 bases between them. CDR3 protein: CASSSEELTNQPQHF. CDR3 in DNA: TGCGCCAGCAGCTCGGAGGAACTAACCAATCAGCCCCAGCATTTT.